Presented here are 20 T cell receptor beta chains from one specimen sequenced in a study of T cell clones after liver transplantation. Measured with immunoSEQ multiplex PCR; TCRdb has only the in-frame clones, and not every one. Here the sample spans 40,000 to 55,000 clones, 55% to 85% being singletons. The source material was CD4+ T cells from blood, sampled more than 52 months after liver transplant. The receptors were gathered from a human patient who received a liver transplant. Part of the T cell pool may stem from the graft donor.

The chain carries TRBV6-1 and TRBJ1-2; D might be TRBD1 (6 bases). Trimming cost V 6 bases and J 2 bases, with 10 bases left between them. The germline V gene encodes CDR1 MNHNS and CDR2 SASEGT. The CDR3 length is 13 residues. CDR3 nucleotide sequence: TGTGCCAGCAGACCGACAGGCAACTATGGCTACACCTTC. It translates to CASRPTGNYGYTF.

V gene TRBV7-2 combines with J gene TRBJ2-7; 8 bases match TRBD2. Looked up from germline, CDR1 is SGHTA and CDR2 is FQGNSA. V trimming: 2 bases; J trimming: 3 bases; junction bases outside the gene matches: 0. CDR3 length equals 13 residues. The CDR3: CASSLSGSYEQYF. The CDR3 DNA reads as TGTGCCAGCAGCTTAAGCGGGAGCTACGAGCAGTACTTC.

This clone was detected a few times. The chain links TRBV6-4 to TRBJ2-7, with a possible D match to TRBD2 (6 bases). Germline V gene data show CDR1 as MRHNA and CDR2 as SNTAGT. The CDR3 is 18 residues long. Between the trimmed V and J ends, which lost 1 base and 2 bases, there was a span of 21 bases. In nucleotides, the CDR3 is TGTGCCAGCAGTGACTGTTCCCTATCGGGGGACGGAACCTACGAGCAGTACTTC. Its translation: CASSDCSLSGDGTYEQYF.

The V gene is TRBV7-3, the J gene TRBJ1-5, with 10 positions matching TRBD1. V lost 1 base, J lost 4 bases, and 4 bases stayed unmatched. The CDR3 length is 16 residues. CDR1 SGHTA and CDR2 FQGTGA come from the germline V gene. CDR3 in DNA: TGTGCCAGCAGCTTAAGGACAGGGGGGGTTAATCAGCCCCAGCATTTT. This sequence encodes CASSLRTGGVNQPQHF.

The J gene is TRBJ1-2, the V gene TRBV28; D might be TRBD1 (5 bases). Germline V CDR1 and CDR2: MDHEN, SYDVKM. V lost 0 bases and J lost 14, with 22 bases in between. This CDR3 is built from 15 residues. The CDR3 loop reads CASSLWGGTEGSETF. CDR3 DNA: TGTGCCAGCAGTTTATGGGGTGGGACCGAAGGGAGTGAGACCTTC.

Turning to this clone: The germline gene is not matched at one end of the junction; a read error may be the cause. CDR3 in amino acids: CANSHDRTYEQYF. DNA for the CDR3: TGCGCCAACAGCCATGACAGAACCTACGAGCAGTACTTC. V usage is TRBV5-1 and J usage is TRBJ2-7; TRBD1 might be the D (5 bases). The CDR3 contains 13 residues. Germline-derived CDR1 and CDR2 are SGHRS and YFSETQ.

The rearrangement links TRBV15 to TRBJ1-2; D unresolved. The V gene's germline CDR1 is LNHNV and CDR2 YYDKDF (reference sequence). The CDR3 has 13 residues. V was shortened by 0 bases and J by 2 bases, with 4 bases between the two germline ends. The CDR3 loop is CATSRDGNYGYTF. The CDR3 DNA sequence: TGTGCCACCAGCAGAGACGGGAACTATGGCTACACCTTC.

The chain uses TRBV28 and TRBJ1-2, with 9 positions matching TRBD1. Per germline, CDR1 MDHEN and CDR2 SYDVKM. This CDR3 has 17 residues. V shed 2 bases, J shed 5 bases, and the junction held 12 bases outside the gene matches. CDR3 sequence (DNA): TGTGCCAGCAGTTTAATGGGGGAGGGGGGACAGGGATATGGCTACACCTTC. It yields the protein CASSLMGEGGQGYGYTF.

The CDR3 loop is CASSVRTVAEAFF. Written as DNA, the CDR3 is TGTGCCAGCAGCGTTCGTACAGTAGCTGAAGCTTTCTTT. The chain is built from TRBV14 and TRBJ1-1, with D uncertain. This CDR3 comprises 13 residues. Per the germline V gene, CDR1 is SGHDN and CDR2 is FVKESK. The V end lost 5 bases, the J end lost 6 bases, and 13 bases lay between the germline ends.

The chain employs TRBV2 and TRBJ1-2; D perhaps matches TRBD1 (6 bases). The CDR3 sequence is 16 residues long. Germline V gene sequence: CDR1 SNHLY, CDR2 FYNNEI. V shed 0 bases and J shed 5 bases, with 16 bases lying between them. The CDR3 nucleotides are TGTGCCAGCAGTGAAGCAACCGGGACACGGTGGTATGGCTACACCTTC. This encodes CASSEATGTRWYGYTF.

CDR3 sequence: CASSLGQPYNSPLHF. Here the CDR3 DNA reads TGTGCCAGCAGCTTGGGCCAGCCTTATAATTCACCCCTCCACTTT. This chain uses TRBV5-4 with TRBJ1-6; D gene unclear. Trimming removed 0 bases from V and 4 bases from J, with 8 bases in between. Per the germline V gene, CDR1 is SGHNT and CDR2 is YYREEE (reference sequence). This CDR3 region has 15 residues.

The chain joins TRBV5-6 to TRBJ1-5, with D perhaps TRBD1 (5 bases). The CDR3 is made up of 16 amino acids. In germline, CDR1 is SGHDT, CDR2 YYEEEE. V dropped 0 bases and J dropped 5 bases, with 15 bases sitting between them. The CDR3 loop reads CASSLGGARQDQPQHF. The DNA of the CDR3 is TGTGCCAGCAGCTTGGGCGGGGCCCGCCAGGATCAGCCCCAGCATTTT.

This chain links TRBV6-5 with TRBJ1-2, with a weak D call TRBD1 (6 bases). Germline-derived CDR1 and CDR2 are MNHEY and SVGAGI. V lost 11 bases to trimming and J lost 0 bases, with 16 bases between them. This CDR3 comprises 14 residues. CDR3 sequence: CASRGGPPNYGYTF. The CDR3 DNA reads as TGTGCCTCACGGGGGGGGCCCCCTAACTATGGCTACACCTTC.

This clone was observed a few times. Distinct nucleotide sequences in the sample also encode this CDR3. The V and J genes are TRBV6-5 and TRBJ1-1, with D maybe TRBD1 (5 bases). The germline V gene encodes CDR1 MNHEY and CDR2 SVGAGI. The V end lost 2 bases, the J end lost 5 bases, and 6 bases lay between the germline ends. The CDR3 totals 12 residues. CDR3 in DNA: TGTGCCAGCAGTTACGGGGGAACTGAAGCTTTCTTT. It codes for CASSYGGTEAFF.

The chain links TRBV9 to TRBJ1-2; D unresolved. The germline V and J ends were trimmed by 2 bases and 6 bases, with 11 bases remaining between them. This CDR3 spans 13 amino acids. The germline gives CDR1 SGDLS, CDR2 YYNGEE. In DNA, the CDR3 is TGTGCCAGCAGCGTGGGAGTTGGGGATGGCTACACCTTC. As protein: CASSVGVGDGYTF.

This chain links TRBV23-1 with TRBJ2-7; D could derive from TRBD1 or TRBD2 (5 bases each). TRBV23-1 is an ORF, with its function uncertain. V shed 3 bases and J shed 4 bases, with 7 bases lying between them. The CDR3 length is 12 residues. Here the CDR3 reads CASSQGRYEQYF. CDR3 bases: TGCGCCAGCAGTCAGGGACGGTACGAGCAGTACTTC.

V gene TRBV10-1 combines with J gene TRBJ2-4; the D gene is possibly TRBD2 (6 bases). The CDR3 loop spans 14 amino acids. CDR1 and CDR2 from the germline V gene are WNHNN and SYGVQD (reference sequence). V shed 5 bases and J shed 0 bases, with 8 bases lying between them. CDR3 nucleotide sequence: TGCGCCAGCAGTAGCGGGTTAGCCAAAAACATTCAGTACTTC. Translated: CASSSGLAKNIQYF.

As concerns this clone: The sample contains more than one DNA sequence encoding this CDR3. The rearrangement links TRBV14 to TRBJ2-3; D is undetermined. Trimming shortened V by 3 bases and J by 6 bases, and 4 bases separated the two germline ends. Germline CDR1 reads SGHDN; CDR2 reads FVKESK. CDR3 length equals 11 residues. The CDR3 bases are TGTGCCAGCAGCCAGGGTGATACGCAGTATTTT. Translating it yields CASSQGDTQYF.

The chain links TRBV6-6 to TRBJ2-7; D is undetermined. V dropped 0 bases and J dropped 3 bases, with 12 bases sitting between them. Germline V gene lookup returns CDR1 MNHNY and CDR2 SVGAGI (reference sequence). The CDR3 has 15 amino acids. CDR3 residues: CASSYSNSGNYEQYF. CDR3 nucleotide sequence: TGTGCCAGCAGTTACTCTAATTCTGGGAACTACGAGCAGTACTTC.

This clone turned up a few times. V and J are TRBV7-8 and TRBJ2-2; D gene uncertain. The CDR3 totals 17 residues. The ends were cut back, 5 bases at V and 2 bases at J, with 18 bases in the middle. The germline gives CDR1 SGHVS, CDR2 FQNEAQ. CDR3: CASSPHRSHTNTGELFF. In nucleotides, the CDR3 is TGTGCCAGCAGCCCACATAGGTCACACACCAACACCGGGGAGCTGTTTTTT. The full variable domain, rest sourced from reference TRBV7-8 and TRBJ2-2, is GAGVSQSPRYKVAKRGQDVALRCDPISGHVSLFWYQQALGQGPEFLTYFQNEAQLDKSGLPSDRFFAERPEGSVSTLKIQRTQQEDSAVYLCASSPHRSHTNTGELFFGEGSRLTVL.